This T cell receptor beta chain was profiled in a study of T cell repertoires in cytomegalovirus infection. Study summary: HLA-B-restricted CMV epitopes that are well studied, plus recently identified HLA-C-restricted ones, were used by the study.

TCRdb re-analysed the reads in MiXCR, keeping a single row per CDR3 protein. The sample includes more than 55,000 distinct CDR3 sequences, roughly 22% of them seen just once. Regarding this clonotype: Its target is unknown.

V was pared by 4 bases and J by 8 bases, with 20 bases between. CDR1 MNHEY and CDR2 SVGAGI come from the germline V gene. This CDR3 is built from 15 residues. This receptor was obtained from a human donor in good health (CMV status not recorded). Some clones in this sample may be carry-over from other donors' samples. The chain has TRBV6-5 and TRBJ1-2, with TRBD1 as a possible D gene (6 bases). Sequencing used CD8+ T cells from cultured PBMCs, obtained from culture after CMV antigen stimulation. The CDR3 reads CASSSQLIAGTGYTF. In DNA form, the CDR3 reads TGTGCCAGCAGTTCCCAACTTATCGCTGGGACAGGCTACACCTTC.